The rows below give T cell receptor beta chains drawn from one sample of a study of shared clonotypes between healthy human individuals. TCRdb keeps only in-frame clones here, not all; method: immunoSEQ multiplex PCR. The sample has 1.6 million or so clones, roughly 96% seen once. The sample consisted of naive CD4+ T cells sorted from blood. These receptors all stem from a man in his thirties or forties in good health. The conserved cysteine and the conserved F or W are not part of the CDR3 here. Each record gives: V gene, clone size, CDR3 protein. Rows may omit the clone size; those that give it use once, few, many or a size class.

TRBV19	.	ASSPRTSGSSEQY
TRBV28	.	ASSLLGGTQY
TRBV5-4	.	ASSLLGGRYEQY
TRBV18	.	ASSHGTGAGANYGYT
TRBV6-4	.	ASKTDTTDTQY
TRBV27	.	ASSLLPGTGGTETQY
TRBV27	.	ASSEGQRVSLHTEAF
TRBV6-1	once	ASSEWRGADTQY
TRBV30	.	AWSVGGSTEAF
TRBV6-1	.	ASMPSGRYNEQF
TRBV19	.	ASTQSGQLGTGELF
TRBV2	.	ASMGTSSGELF
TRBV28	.	ASSFVSGSILRQY
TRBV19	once	ASRNVHAEFREQY
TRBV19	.	ASRGDRDSYSGANVLT
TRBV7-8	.	ASSLGFRVGYEQY
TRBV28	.	ASSSSPHKTLWEGYT
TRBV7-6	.	ASSLGEYNEQF
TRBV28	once	ASSLSHTGQPQH
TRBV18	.	ASSPASTYEQY
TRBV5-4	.	ASCYVAVGQGSFPYEQY
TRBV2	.	ASQPDRAGNQPQH